The subject of this entry is one TCR beta chain. Germline-derived CDR1 and CDR2 are SNHLY and FYNNEI. With 6 bases removed from V and 2 bases from J, the gap between germline ends came to 17 bases. The CDR3 length is 16 residues. The record originates from a study of OX40 agonist ivuxolimab in advanced cancers. On the study more broadly: The patients received ivuxolimab by intravenous route every 2 weeks at 0.01 to 10 mg/kg.

Sequencing used immunoSEQ multiplex PCR; TCRdb keeps in-frame clones, though not all of them. The table records approximately 54,000 clones, around 90% of them present only once. The material sequenced was CD4+ or CD8+ T cells sorted from blood, taken in a trial of the OX40 agonist ivuxolimab. The sequence was collected from an adult with an advanced solid tumor such as melanoma, head and neck, liver or kidney cancer. The chain is built from TRBV2 and TRBJ2-1; D might be TRBD1 or TRBD2, each matching 5 bases. The CDR3 coding sequence is TGTGCCAGCAGGGCAGGGACCCCTGGGACCTACAATGAGCAGTTCTTC. This encodes CASRAGTPGTYNEQFF.